This TCR beta chain was recorded in a study of blood T cells in healthy people across ages (dated by TCRdb to the mid-2010s). Regarding the study in general: In model experiments, template switching captured roughly one uniquely barcoded TCR beta cDNA molecule for every two T cells. The study measured age-related changes in TCR beta repertoire diversity using deep sequencing normalized with unique cDNA molecular identifiers. Donors were grouped into four age groups: young (average 16 years), middle-aged (approximately 41), aged (roughly 67) and long-lived (approximately 81). To avoid experimental bias, donors of different ages were spread randomly across the sequencing lanes. Two additional independent replicas of 1 million unique cDNA reads from the same blood draw were analyzed for two donors (one aged 18 to 30 and one aged 80 or older).

Overall study outcomes, separate from this receptor: The long-lived group showed more naive CD4+ T cells, fewer expanded clones and increased TCR diversity than the aged group, suggesting age selection. As age increased, observed TCR beta diversity per million T cells dropped in a roughly linear way, and a significant reduction was already evident by age 40. Because donor CMV infection status was unknown, age-related changes in expanded clonotypes were potentially confounded. There was a strong correlation between observed TCR beta diversity and the percentage of naive T cells measured by flow cytometry. Conclusive comparison of naive and antigen-experienced compartments was prevented by the profiling of bulk unsorted PBMCs. Estimates of total diversity based on one million sequenced T cells were considered lower bounds and underestimates.

V is clipped by 4 bases and J by 7 bases, and the sequence between their germline boundaries is 14 bases long. The cysteine opens and the phenylalanine closes a CDR3 of 14 amino acids. Only CDR3 DNA remains: 42 bases, in frame from the first base. The germline V gene specifies ENHRY as CDR1 and SYGVKD as CDR2. Systemically healthy Caucasian individuals from Russia, some 36 in total and aged roughly 6 to 90 years, were included as donors. Each donor gave approximately 9.4 milliliters of peripheral blood, drawn into EDTA-treated Vacutainer tubes. Ficoll-Paque density-gradient centrifugation was used to isolate PBMCs, with at least 6.5 million per sample. Trizol reagent was used to extract total RNA from the PBMCs, yielding at least 6 micrograms per sample. For every donor, an aliquot of PBMCs went through flow cytometry to measure the percentages of naive CD45RAhigh/CD27high T cells. This clonotype has just a few counts. Its antigen is currently not known. Within one base of it there is no much larger clone, and no base qualities were kept.

Library preparation employed 5' RACE. The run used an Illumina HiSeq 2500. The second PCR ran for about 7 to 11 cycles and used a J-beta primer mix along with a sample-barcoded 5' primer. A template-switch 5' adaptor carrying 12 random nucleotides introduced a unique molecular identifier onto each TCR beta cDNA molecule. Each sample yielded at least 2.5 million CDR3-containing paired-end reads. The Mint cDNA synthesis kit, primed by a TRBC-specific oligonucleotide, was used to synthesize first-strand cDNA from all RNA. After uracil-DNA glycosylase treatment, a first 18-cycle PCR used universal primers M1SS and BC2_uni_R on all cDNA. In the authors' own workflow: For normalization, 1 million high-quality reads were randomly selected from each sample, with every read carrying a distinct molecular identifier. Reads sharing molecular identifiers were discarded rather than binned into consensus sequences. MiTCR, with a Q25 quality threshold and the strictest error-elimination algorithm, was used for CDR3 identification, clonotype clustering and error correction. A nonparametric unseen species model with Euler transformation was used to estimate lower-bound total TCR beta diversity. The public reads were reanalyzed by TCRdb: fastp trimming at Q25, MiXCR alignment, in-frame beta chains only. Every distinct CDR3 protein forms one entry, paired with its most common genes and DNA. In this record, the V and J calls reflect TCRdb's handling and not the investigators' own analysis. This sample lists under 800,000 distinct CDR3 sequences; around 40% were detected once. The top ten clones comprise around 20% of the sample.

The receptor comes from a woman aged 55-70 years in good health. The sequence joins TRBV10-3 to TRBJ2-1; the D gene cannot be resolved reliably. The sequenced sample was blood. CDR3 sequence: CAISGMQALNEQFF. The nucleotides are TGTGCCATCAGTGGAATGCAGGCGCTAAATGAGCAGTTCTTC.